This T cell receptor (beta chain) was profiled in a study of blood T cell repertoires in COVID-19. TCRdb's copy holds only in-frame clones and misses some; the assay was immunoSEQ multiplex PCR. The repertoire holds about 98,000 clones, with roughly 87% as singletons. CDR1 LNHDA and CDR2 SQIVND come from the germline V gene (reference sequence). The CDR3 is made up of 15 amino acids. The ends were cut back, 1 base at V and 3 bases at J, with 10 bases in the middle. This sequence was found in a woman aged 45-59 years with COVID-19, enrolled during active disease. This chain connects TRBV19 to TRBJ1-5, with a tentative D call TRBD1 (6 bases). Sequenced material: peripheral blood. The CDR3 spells CASSIADSYNQPQHF. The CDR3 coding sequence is TGTGCCAGTAGTATAGCGGACAGCTACAATCAGCCCCAGCATTTT.